Here is one T cell receptor beta chain with its context. What it binds is not known. This record belongs to a study of radiation and T cells in renal cell carcinoma. CDR1 is LGHNA, CDR2 YSLEER, per germline. The CDR3 spans 14 residues. The V end was cut by 1 base, the J end by 2 bases, with 9 bases between. The table came from immunoSEQ multiplex PCR; TCRdb's copy has only in-frame clones and leaves some out. In the table there are around 78,000 clones, 70% to 90% of which are singletons. Study results and limitations: Without pretreatment biopsies, baseline tumor clonotype presence was undetermined. Top tumor clonotypes rose in blood 2 weeks post-radiation, then contracted.

Sample time point: blood 4 weeks post-SBRT, at nephrectomy. Noted treatment: 15 Gy SBRT to primary tumor, nephrectomy 4 weeks later. Nephrectomy followed 15 Gy stereotactic body radiation by 4 weeks. Radiation-treated patients gave blood at baseline, week 2 and week 4. The chain has TRBV4-3 and TRBJ2-7; D uncertain. This clonotype originated in a woman in her 70s with renal cell carcinoma. The sequencing used blood, collected from a patient whose treatment included radiotherapy and nephrectomy. In DNA form, the CDR3 reads TGCGCCAGCAGCCAAGGGGCCGGAACCTACGAGCAGTACTTC. Translated, it gives CASSQGAGTYEQYF.